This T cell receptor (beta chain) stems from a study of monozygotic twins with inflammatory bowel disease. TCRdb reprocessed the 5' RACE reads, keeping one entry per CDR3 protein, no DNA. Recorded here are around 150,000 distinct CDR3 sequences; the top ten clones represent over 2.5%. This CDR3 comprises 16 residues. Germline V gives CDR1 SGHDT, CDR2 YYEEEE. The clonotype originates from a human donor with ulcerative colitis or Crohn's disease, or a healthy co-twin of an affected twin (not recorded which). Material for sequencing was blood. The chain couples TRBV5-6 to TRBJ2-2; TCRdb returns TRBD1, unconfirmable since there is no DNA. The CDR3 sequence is CASSPPRDRDTGELFF.